The source of this T cell receptor (beta chain) is a study of cytomegalovirus exposure and HLA in healthy donors. Clones were read by immunoSEQ multiplex PCR, and TCRdb kept only the in-frame ones, dropping some. Here the sample spans roughly 330,000 clones, roughly 87% being singletons. Trimming took 0 bases from V and 2 from J, leaving 11 bases between them. The CDR3 length is 15 residues. Germline CDR1 and CDR2: SGHTA and FQGNSA. Sequencing was performed on PBMCs. The rearrangement links TRBV7-2 to TRBJ2-7; TRBD1 or TRBD2 may be the D gene (5 bases each). The TCR comes from a woman aged 25 to 39 in good health and CMV-seropositive. The CDR3 DNA sequence: TGTGCCAGCAGCTTAGCTGGGACGACTACCTACGAGCAGTACTTC. It is translated as CASSLAGTTTYEQYF.